This T cell receptor beta chain was sequenced during a study of tumor-infiltrating lymphocytes in primary liver carcinoma. The authors made TCR beta cDNA from about 500 ng total RNA with a constant-region primer. Three nested multiplex PCR rounds of slightly modified ARM-PCR generated TCR beta libraries. Running 9 to 11 cycles apiece, the first two PCR rounds relied on TRBV1-TRBV30 forward primers together with a C-beta reverse primer. In TCRdb, the multiplex PCR reads were re-called with MiXCR into one record per CDR3 protein. Seen here are some 51,000 distinct CDR3 sequences, about 73% observed once, and the top ten hold over 25%. Total RNA and DNA came together from around 20-30 mg of bulk tissue without cell sorting. Surgeons treated the primary liver carcinoma of the patients by surgical resection. The CDR3 runs to 14 residues. V shed 7 bases, J shed 5 bases, and the junction held 12 bases outside the gene matches. Germline lookup yields CDR1 SQVTM and CDR2 ANQGSEA.

The chain recombines TRBV29-1 with TRBJ2-7; 9 nucleotides match TRBD1. Sequencing was done on a sample of liver tumor tissue from sampling region 3. The subset denotes: tumor region T3, left-lateral pole. The sequence was obtained from a middle-aged man with primary liver carcinoma and hepatitis B virus infection. CDR3 DNA: TGCAGCGATGGAGCCTGGACAGGGGACAACGAGCAGTACTTC. Its protein product is CSDGAWTGDNEQYF.